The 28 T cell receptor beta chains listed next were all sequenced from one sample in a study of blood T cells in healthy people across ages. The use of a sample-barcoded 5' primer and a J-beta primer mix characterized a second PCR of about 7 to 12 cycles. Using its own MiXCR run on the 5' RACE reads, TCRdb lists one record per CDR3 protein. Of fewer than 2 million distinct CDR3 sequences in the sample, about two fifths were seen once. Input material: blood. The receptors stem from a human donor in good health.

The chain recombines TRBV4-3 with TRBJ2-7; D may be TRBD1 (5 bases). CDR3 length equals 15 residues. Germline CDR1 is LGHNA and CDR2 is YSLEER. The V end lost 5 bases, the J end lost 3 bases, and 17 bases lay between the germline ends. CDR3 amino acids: CASSASEDTDYEQYF. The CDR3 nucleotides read TGCGCCAGCAGCGCATCCGAGGACACCGACTACGAGCAGTACTTC.

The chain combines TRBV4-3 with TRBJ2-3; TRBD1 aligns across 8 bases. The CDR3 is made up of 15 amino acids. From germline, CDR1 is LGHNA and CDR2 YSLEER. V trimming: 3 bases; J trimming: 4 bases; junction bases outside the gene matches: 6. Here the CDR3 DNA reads TGCGCCAGCAGCCAGGACAGGGATGCATCAGATACGCAGTATTTT. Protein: CASSQDRDASDTQYF.

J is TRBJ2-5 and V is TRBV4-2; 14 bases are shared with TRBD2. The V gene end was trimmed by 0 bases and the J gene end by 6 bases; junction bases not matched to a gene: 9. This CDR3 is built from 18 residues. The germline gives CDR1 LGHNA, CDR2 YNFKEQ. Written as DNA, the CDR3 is TGTGCCAGCAGCCAAGACGCGGCGACTAGCGGGGGGGCAAAGACCCAGTACTTC. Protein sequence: CASSQDAATSGGAKTQYF.

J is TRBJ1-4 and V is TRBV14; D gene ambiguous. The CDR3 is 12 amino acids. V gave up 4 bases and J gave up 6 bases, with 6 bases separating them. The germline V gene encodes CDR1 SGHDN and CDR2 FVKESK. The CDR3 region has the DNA TGTGCCAGCAGCCTTTATCATGAAAAACTGTTTTTT. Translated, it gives CASSLYHEKLFF. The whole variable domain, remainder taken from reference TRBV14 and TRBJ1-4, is EAGVTQFPSHSVIEKGQTVTLRCDPISGHDNLYWYRRVMGKEIKFLLHFVKESKQDESGMPNNRFLAERTGGTYSTLKVQPAELEDSGVYFCASSLYHEKLFFGSGTQLSVL.

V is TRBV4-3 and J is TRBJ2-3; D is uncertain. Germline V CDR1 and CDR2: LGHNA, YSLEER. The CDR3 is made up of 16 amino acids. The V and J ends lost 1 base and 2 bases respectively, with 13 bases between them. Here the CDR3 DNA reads TGCGCCAGCAGCCAAGGTGATCTCGATTCCACAGATACGCAGTATTTT. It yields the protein CASSQGDLDSTDTQYF.

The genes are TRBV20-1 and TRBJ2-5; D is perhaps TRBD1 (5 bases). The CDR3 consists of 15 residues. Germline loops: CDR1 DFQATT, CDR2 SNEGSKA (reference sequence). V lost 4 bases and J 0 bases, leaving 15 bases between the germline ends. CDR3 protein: CSATLGVQNQETQYF. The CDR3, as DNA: TGCAGTGCTACGCTAGGGGTACAGAACCAAGAGACCCAGTACTTC.

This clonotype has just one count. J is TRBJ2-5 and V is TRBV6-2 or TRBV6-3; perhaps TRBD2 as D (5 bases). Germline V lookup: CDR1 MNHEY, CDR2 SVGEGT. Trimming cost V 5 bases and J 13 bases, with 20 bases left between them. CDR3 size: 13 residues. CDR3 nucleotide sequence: TGTGCCAGCAGTCATACCAGGCCACGCCGGGGGTACTTC. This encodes CASSHTRPRRGYF.

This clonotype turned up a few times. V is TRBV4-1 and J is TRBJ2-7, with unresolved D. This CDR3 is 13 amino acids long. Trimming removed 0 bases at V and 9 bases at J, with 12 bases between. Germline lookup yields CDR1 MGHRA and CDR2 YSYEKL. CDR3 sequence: CASSQDRSRVQYF. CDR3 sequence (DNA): TGCGCCAGCAGCCAAGATCGGTCCCGGGTGCAGTACTTC.

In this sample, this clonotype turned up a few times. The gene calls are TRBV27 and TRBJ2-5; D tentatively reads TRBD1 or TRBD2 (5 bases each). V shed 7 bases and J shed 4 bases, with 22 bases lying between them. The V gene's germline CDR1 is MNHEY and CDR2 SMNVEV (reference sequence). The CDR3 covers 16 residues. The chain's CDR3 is CASKSHPGPKGETQYF. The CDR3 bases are TGTGCCAGCAAATCCCATCCGGGACCTAAAGGAGAGACCCAGTACTTC.

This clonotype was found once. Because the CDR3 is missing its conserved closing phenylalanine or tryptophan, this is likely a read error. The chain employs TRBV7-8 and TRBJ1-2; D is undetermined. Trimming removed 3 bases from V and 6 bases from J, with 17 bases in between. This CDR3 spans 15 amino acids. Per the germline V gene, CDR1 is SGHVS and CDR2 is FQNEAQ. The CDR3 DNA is TGTGCCAGCAGCTTGAGGGTCATGGCAGCGGATGGCTACACCTGC. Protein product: CASSLRVMAADGYTC.

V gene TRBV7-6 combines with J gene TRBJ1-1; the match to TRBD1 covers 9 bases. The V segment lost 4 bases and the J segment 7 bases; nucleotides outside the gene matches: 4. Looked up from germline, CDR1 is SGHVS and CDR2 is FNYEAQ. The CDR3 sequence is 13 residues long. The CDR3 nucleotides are TGTGCCAGCAGCTCCGGACAGGGGTTTGAAGCTTTCTTT. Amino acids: CASSSGQGFEAFF.

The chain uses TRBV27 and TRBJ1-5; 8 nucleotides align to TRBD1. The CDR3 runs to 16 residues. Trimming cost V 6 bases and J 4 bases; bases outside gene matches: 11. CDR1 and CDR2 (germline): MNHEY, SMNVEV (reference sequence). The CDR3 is CASSHRPGQENQPQHF. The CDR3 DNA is TGTGCCAGCAGCCACCGACCGGGACAGGAGAATCAGCCCCAGCATTTT.

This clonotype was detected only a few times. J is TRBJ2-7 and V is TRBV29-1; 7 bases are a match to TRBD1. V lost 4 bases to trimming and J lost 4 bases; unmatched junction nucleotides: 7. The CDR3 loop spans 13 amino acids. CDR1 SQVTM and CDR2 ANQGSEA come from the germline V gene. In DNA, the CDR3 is TGCAGCGTTGCGGAGACAGGGATGTACGAGCAGTACTTC. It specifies CSVAETGMYEQYF.

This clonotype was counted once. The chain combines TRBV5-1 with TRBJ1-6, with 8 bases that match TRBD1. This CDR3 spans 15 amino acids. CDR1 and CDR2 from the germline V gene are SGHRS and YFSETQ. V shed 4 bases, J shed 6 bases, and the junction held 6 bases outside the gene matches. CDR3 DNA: TGCGCCAGCAGCAATTGGGACAGGCCTAATTCACCCCTCCACTTT. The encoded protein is CASSNWDRPNSPLHF.

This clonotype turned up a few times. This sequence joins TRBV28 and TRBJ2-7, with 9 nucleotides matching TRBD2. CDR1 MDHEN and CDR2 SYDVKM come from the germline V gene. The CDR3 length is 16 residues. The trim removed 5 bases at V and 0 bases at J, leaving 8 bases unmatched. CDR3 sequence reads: CASSRREGPGSYEQYF. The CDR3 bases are TGTGCCAGCAGTCGGCGGGAGGGACCGGGCTCCTACGAGCAGTACTTC.

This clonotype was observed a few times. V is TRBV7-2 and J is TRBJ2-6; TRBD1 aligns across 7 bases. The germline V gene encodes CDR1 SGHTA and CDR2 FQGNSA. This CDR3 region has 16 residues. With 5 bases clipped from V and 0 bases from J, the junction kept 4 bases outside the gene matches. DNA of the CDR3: TGTGCCAGCAGCATGGGACAGACCTCTGGGGCCAACGTCCTGACTTTC. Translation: CASSMGQTSGANVLTF. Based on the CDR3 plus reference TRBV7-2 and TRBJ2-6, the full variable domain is GAGVSQSPSNKVTEKGKDVELRCDPISGHTALYWYRQSLGQGLEFLIYFQGNSAPDKSGLPSDRFSAERTGGSVSTLTIQRTQQEDSAVYLCASSMGQTSGANVLTFGAGSRLTVL.

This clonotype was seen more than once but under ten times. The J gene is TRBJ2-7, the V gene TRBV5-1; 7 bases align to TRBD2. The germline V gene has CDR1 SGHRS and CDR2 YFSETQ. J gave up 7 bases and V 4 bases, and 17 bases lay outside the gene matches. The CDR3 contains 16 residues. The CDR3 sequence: CASSPRRDYALWEQYF. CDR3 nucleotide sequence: TGCGCCAGCAGCCCCCGCCGGGACTACGCCCTTTGGGAGCAGTACTTC.

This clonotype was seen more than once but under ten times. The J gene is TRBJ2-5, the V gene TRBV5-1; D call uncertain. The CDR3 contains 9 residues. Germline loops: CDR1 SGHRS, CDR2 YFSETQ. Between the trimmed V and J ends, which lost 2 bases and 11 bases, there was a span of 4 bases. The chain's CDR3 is CASSFEQYF. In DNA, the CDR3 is TGCGCCAGCAGCTTCGAACAGTACTTC.

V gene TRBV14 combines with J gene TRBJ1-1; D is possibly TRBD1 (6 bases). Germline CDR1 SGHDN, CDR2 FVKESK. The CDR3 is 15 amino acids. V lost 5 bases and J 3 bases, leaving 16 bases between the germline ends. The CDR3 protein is CASSNYREWDTEAFF. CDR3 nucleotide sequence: TGTGCCAGCAGCAACTACAGGGAATGGGACACTGAAGCTTTCTTT.

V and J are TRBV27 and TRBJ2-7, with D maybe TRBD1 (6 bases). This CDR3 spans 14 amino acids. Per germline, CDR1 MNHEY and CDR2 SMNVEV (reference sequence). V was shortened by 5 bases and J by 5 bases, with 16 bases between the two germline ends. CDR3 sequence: CASSPIGGANEQYF. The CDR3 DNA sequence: TGTGCCAGCAGTCCCATAGGGGGAGCCAACGAGCAGTACTTC.

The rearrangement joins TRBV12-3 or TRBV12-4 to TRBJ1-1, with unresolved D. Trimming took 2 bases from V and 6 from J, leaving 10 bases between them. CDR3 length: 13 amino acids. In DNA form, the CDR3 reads TGTGCCAGCAGTTTATCACCGGGCGCTGAAGCTTTCTTT. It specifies CASSLSPGAEAFF.

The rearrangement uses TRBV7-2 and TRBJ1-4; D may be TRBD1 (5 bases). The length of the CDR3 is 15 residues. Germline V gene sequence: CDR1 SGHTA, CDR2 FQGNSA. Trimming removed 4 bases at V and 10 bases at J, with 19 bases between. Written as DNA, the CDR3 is TGTGCCAGCAGCTCTAGGATGGGGCCAGTTGGAAAACTGTTTTTT. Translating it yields CASSSRMGPVGKLFF.

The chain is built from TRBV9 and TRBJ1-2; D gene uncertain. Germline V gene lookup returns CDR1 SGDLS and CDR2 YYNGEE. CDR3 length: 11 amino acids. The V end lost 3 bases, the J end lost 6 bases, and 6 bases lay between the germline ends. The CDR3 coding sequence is TGTGCCAGCAGCGCACAGCATGGCTACACCTTC. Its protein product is CASSAQHGYTF.

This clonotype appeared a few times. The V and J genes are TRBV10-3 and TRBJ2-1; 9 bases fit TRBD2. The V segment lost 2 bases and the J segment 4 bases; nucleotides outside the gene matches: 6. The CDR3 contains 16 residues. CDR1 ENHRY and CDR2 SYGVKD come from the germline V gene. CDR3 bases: TGTGCCATCAGTGAGACGTCTAGCGGGACGTACAATGAGCAGTTCTTC. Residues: CAISETSSGTYNEQFF.

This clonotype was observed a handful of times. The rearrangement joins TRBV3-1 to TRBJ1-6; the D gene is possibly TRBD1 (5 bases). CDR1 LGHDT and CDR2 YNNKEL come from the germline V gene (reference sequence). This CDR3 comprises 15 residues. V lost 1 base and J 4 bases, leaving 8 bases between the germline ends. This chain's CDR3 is CASSQGDSYNSPLHF. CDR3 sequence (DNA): TGTGCCAGCAGCCAAGGCGACAGTTATAATTCACCCCTCCACTTT.

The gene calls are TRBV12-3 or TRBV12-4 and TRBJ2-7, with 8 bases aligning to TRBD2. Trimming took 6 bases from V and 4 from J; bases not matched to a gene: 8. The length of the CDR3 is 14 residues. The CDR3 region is CASRGSGGRYEQYF. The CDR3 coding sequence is TGTGCCAGCAGAGGGAGCGGGGGACGATACGAGCAGTACTTC.

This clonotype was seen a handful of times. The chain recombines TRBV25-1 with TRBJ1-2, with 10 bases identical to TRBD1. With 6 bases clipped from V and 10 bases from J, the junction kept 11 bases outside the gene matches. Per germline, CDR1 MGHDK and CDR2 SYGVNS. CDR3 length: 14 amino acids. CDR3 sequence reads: CASREPAGTGDYTF. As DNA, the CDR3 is TGTGCCAGCAGGGAACCTGCCGGGACAGGGGACTACACCTTC.

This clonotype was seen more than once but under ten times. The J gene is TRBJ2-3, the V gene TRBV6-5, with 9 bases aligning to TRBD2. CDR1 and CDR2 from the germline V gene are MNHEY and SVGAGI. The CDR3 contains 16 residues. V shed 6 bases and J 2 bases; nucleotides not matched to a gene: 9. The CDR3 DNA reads TGTGCCAGCAGCCCCTCTAGCGGGGCCTCCACAGATACGCAGTATTTT. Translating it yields CASSPSSGASTDTQYF.